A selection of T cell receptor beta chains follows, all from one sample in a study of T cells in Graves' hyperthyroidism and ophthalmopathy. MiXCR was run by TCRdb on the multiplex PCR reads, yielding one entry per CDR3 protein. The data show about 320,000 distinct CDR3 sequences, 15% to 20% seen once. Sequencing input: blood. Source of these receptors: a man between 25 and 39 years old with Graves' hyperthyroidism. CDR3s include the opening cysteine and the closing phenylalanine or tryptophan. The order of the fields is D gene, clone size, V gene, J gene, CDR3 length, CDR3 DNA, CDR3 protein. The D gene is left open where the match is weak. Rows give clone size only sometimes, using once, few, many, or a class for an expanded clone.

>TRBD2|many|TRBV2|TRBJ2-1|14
TGTGCCAGCAGCATAGCGGGAAGGGTCAATGAGCAGTTCTTC
CASSIAGRVNEQFF
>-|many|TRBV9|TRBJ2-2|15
TGTGCCAGCAGCGAGTCGGAGTGGGGCACCGGGGAGCTGTTTTTT
CASSESEWGTGELFF
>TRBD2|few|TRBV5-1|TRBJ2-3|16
TGCGCCAGCAGCTTGGCCGACAGCGGGAACGCAGATACGCAGTATTTT
CASSLADSGNADTQYF
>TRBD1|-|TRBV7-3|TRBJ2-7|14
TGTGCCAGCAGCCCGCTCGGGACAGGGTACGAGCAGTACTTC
CASSPLGTGYEQYF
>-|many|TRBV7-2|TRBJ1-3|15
TGTGCCAGCAGGAAAACAGGGCTCTCTGGAAACACCATATATTTT
CASRKTGLSGNTIYF
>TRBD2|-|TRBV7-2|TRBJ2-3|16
TGTGCCAGCAGCCGAGCGGGAGGGCTAAGGACAGATACGCAGTATTTT
CASSRAGGLRTDTQYF
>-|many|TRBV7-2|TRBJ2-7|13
TGTGCCAGCAGCCGGGACTCTCACTACGAGCAGTACTTC
CASSRDSHYEQYF
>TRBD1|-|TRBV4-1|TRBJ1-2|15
TGCGCCAGCAGCCCCGGACAGGGCTCGTTTTATGGCTACACCTTC
CASSPGQGSFYGYTF
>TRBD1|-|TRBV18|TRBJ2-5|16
TGTGCCAGCTCACCTCTCGACAGGGGAGATGAAGAGACCCAGTACTTC
CASSPLDRGDEETQYF
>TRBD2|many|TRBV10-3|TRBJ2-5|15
TGTGCCATCAGTGATTCGGCGGGAGGCCAAGAGACCCAGTACTTC
CAISDSAGGQETQYF
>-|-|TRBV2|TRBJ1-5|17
TGTGCCGGCAGCTTAGCGGTTGGGGTAAGGAGAGATCAGCCCCAGCATTTT
CAGSLAVGVRRDQPQHF
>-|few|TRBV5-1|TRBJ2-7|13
TGTGCCAGCAGCTTGCACCCCCGCAACCGGCAGTACTTC
CASSLHPRNRQYF
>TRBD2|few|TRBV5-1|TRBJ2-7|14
TGCGCCAGCAGCTTCGCGGGGGGGGCCTACGAGCAGTACTTC
CASSFAGGAYEQYF
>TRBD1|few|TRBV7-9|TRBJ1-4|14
TGTGCCAGCAGCCGGGACAGGACTAATGAAAAACTGTTTTTT
CASSRDRTNEKLFF
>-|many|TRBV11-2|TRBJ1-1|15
TGTGCCAGCAGCTTGGTGGGCCTACCTGACACTGAAGCTTTCTTT
CASSLVGLPDTEAFF
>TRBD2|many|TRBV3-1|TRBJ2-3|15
TGTGCCAGCAGCCAAGCCGGGACTAGCGGGGATACGCAGTATTTT
CASSQAGTSGDTQYF
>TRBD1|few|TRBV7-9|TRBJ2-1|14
TGTGCCAGCAGCCCCACAGGGGTCGTCAATGAGCAGTTCTTC
CASSPTGVVNEQFF
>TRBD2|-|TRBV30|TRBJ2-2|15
TGTGCCTGGAGTAATGAGCGGGAGGGGTCCGGGGAGCTGTTTTTT
CAWSNEREGSGELFF